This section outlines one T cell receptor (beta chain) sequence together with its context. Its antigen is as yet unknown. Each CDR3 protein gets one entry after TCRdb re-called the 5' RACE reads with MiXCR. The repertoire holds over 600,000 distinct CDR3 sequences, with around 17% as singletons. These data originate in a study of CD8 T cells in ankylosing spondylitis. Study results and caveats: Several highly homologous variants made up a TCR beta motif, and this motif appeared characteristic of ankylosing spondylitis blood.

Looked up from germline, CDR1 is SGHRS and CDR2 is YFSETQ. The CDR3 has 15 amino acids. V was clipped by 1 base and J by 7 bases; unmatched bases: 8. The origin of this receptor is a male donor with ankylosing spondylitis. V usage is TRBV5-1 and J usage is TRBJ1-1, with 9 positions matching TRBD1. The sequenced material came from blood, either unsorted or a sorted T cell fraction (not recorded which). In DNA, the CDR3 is TGCGCCAGCAGCTTGAGGCGGGGACAGGGCGTTGAAGCTTTCTTT. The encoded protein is CASSLRRGQGVEAFF.